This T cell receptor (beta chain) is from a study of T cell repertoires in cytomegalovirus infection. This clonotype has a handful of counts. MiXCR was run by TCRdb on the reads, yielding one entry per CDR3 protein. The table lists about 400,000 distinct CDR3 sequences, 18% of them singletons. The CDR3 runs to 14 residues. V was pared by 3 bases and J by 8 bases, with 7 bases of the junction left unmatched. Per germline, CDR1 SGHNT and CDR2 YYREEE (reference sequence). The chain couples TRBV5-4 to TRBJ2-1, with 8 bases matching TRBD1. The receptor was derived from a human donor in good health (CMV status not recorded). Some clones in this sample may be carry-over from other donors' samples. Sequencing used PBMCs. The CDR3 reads CASSSPQGGDEQFF. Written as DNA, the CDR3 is TGTGCCAGCAGCTCGCCACAGGGGGGCGATGAGCAGTTCTTC.